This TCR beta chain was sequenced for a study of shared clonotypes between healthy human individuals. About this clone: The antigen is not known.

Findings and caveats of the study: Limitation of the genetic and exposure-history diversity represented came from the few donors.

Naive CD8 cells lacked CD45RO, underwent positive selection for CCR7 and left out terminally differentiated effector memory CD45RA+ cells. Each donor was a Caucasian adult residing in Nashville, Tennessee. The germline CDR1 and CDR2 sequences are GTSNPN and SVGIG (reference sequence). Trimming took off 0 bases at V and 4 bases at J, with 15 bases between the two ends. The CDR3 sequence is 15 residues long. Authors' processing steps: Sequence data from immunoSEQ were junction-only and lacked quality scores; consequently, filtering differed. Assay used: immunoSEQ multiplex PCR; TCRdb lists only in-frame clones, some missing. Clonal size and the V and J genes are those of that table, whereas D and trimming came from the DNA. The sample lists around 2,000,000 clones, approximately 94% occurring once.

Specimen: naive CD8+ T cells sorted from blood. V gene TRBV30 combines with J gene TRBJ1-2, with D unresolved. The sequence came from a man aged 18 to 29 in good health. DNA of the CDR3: TGTGCCTGGAGTGTTCAAACAGAAACCCTCTATGGCTACACCTTC. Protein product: CAWSVQTETLYGYTF.